This record covers a single T cell receptor beta chain. The target antigen is unknown. The assay was immunoSEQ multiplex PCR, and TCRdb's table has in-frame clones only and misses some. This table has approximately 60,000 clones, approximately 78% appearing once. Trimming removed 3 bases at V and 0 bases at J, with 13 bases between. The CDR3 runs 15 residues. Germline loops: CDR1 SGHRS, CDR2 YFSETQ. The time point here: week 23, last vaccination. Each dose delivered 300 ug of mutant IDH1 20-mer peptide subcutaneously with imiquimod. The data derive from a study of a mutant IDH1 vaccine in newly diagnosed glioma.

The rearrangement links TRBV5-1 to TRBJ2-7, with D maybe TRBD1 (6 bases). The sequence came from a middle-aged woman with glioma. Some clones in this sample may be carry-over from other donors' samples. The sequencing used PBMCs, collected from a glioma patient whose treatment included an IDH1 peptide vaccine. The CDR3 coding sequence is TGCGCCAGCAGCTCCAGGGGTCGTAGCTCCTACGAGCAGTACTTC. Amino acids: CASSSRGRSSYEQYF.